These T cell receptor beta chains were read from a single sample in a study of Ad26.COV2.S vaccination and SARS-CoV-2 variants. Clones were sequenced by immunoSEQ multiplex PCR, and TCRdb holds only the in-frame ones, with some missing. The sample holds approximately 460,000 clones, nearly 90% seen once. The source material was peripheral blood, sampled in a trial of Ad26.COV2.S vaccine versus placebo. Source of these receptors: a person aged 18-65 years who received the Ad26.COV2.S COVID-19 vaccine or a placebo. Each CDR3 is given without its conserved first and last residue. The order of the fields is J gene, V gene, CDR3 protein.

>TRBJ2-7|TRBV18
ASSPAGGANYEQY
>TRBJ2-5|TRBV6-6
AISTFSGGQETQY
>TRBJ1-2|TRBV19
ASSTRDSNYGYT
>TRBJ1-2|TRBV28
ASNRGAVSYGYT
>TRBJ1-4|TRBV11-2
ASRRTGGFATNEKLF
>TRBJ1-2|TRBV6-5
ASSYQRDGAYGYT
>TRBJ2-3|TRBV14
ASSQGLTDTQY
>TRBJ1-2|TRBV4-2
ASSQGDSTLYGYT
>TRBJ1-1|TRBV25-1
ASSGIDRGYTEAF
>TRBJ1-3|TRBV2
ASAGEGNTIY
>TRBJ1-1|TRBV5-8
ASSSEGRPNTEAF
>TRBJ2-5|TRBV7-2
ASSVTSGGTQY
>TRBJ2-2|TRBV7-2
ASRTGENTGELF
>TRBJ2-7|TRBV7-9
ASSLGDRGQEQY
>TRBJ2-3|TRBV30
AWSPIAVYTDTQY
>TRBJ1-2|TRBV2
ASSEMPGRGDDYGYT
>TRBJ1-6|TRBV5-4
ASSLDRGVVNSPLH
>TRBJ1-6|TRBV28
ASSSEGLGNSPLH
>TRBJ2-2|TRBV19
ASSMVGLAGKNTGELF
>TRBJ1-1|TRBV6-6
ASSDRGRGNTEAF
>TRBJ1-5|TRBV6-2/TRBV6-3
ASSYPPPGENQPQH
>TRBJ1-2|TRBV29-1
SALEQGVGYT
>TRBJ2-7|TRBV27
ASSLSVAGAPSGQY
>TRBJ1-1|TRBV18
ASSPTNTEAF
>TRBJ2-4|TRBV5-6
ASSKGSSNIQY
>TRBJ1-6|TRBV7-9
ASSPGGTANSPLH
>TRBJ2-4|TRBV11-2
ASSSPIGAGSIQY